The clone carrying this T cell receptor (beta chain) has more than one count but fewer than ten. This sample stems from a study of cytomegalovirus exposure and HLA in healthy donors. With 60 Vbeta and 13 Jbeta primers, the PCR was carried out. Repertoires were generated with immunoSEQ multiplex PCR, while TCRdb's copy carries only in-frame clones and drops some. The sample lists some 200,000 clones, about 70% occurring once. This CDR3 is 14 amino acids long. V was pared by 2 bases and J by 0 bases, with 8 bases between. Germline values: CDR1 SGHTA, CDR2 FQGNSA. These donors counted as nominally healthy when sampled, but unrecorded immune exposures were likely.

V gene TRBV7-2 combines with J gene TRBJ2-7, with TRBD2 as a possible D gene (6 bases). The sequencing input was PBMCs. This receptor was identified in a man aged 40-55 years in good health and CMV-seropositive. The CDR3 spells CASSLYGSSYEQYF. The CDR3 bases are TGTGCCAGCAGCTTATACGGGAGCTCCTACGAGCAGTACTTC.